This note documents a single TCR beta chain sequence. A quantity of about 0.5 to 1 ug RNA underwent reverse transcription using random hexamers. MiXCR, applied by TCRdb to the immunoSEQ multiplex PCR reads, yields one record per CDR3 protein. Altogether around 160,000 distinct CDR3 sequences are present, around 96% being singletons, with the ten largest covering around 0.14%. The data belong to a study of CD8 T cells in Susac syndrome. This CDR3 has 14 amino acids. From germline, CDR1 is SGHAT and CDR2 FQNNGV. V lost 3 bases, J lost 0 bases, and 9 bases lay in between. V and J are TRBV11-2 and TRBJ2-7; D is possibly TRBD1 or TRBD2 (6 bases each). What was sequenced was CD4+ T cells from PBMCs. The clonotype was recovered from a human donor in good health. The CDR3 coding sequence is TGTGCCAGCAGCTTCTCGGGGGCCTCCTACGAGCAGTACTTC. Its translation is CASSFSGASYEQYF.